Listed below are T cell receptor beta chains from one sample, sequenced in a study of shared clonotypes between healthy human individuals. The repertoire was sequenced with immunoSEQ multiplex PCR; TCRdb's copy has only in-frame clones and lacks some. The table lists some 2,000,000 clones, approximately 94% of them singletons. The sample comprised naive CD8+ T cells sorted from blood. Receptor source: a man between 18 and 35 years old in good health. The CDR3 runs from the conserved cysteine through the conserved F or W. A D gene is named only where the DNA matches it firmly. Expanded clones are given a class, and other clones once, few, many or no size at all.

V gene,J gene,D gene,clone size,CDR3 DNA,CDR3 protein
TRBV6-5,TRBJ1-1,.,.,TGTGCCAGCACAGGAATGAACACTGAAGCTTTCTTT,CASTGMNTEAFF
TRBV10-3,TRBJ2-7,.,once,TGTGCCATCAGTGAGAACAGGGCCTACGAGCAGTACTTC,CAISENRAYEQYF
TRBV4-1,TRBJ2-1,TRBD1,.,TGCGCCAGCAGCCCGAGAGGGGGCCTGTACAATGAGCAGTTCTTC,CASSPRGGLYNEQFF
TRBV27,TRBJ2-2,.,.,TGTGCCAGCAGTCCGGACTTGAGGGAGCTGTTTTTT,CASSPDLRELFF
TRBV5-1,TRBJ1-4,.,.,TGCGCCAGCAGCGATTGGGAGTTCCGGCCCAATGAAAAACTGTTTTTT,CASSDWEFRPNEKLFF
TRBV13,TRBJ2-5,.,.,TGTGCCAGCAGCTTAGGCAGGGAGACCCAGTACTTC,CASSLGRETQYF
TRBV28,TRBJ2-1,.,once,TGTGCCAGTGGGTCCAACTGGGATGAGCAGTTCTTC,CASGSNWDEQFF
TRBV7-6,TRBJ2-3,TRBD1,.,TGTGCCAGCAGCTTAGTATTAGGACAGGGCCCCACAGATACGCAGTATTTT,CASSLVLGQGPTDTQYF
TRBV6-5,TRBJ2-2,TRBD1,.,TGTGCCAGCAGTTTCCACAGGGGTCACACCGGGGAGCTGTTTTTT,CASSFHRGHTGELFF
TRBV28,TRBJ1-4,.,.,TGTGCCAGCAGTTTATTGGGGGGGGAGTACGGAAAACTGTTTTTT,CASSLLGGEYGKLFF
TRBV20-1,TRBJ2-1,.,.,TGCAGTGCCCTAGATGATGAGCAGTTCTTC,CSALDDEQFF
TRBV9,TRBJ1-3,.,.,TGTGCCAGCAGCGTCGGGATTGACTCTGGAAACACCATATATTTT,CASSVGIDSGNTIYF
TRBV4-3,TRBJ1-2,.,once,TGCGCCAGCAGCCAAGGAAGGGGCGAGGGGACAAACTATGGCTACACCTTC,CASSQGRGEGTNYGYTF
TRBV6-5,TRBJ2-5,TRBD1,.,TGTGCCAGCAGTCCGACAGGGGAGACCCAGTACTTC,CASSPTGETQYF
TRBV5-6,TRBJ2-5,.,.,TGTGCCAGCAGCTTGGTTACGACAGCCCAAGAGACCCAGTACTTC,CASSLVTTAQETQYF
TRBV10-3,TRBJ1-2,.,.,TGTGCCATCAGTGAGGGGCGGGCAGTCTATGGCTACACCTTC,CAISEGRAVYGYTF
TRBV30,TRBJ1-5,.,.,TGTGCCTGGAGTGTGGGCAGCAGCAATCAGCCCCAGCATTTT,CAWSVGSSNQPQHF
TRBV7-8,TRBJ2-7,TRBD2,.,TGTGCCAGCAGCTTAGGGGGTAGCGGGGTCAGCTCCTACGAGCAGTACTTC,CASSLGGSGVSSYEQYF
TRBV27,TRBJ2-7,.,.,TGTGCCAGCAGTTTCGGTTCCGAGCAGTACTTC,CASSFGSEQYF
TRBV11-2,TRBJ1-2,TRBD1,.,TGTGCCAGCAGCTCCATGACAGGGGATCCCTATGGCTACACCTTC,CASSSMTGDPYGYTF
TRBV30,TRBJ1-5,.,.,TGTGCCTGGAGCGCCCAACCCGAACAGCCCCAGCATTTT,CAWSAQPEQPQHF
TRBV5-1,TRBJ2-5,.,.,TGCGCCAGCAGCCCGGGGGGCCCGGAATGGGAGACCCAGTACTTC,CASSPGGPEWETQYF
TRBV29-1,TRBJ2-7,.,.,TGCAGCGTTGTCCCAAGACGGGGCACCTACGAGCAGTACTTC,CSVVPRRGTYEQYF
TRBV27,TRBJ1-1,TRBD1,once,TGTGCCAGCAGTTTCCTCACAGGGGGCGTAGCCGCTGAAGCTTTCTTT,CASSFLTGGVAAEAFF
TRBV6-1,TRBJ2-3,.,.,TGTGCCAGCAAATACCCGGGGACAGATACGCAGTATTTT,CASKYPGTDTQYF
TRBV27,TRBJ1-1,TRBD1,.,TGTGCCAGCAGTTTAATAACAGGGGCCGGCACTGAAGCTTTCTTT,CASSLITGAGTEAFF
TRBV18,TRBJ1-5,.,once,TGTGCCAGCTCACCAGGGACGCCTGAGAATAGCAATCAGCCCCAGCATTTT,CASSPGTPENSNQPQHF
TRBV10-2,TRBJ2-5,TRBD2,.,TGCGCCAGCATTGCCGAACTAGCGGGGGAGGAGACCCAGTACTTC,CASIAELAGEETQYF
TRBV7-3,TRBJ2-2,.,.,TGTGCCAGCAGCTTAAAACCCTGGGACACGATCACCGGGGAGCTGTTTTTT,CASSLKPWDTITGELFF
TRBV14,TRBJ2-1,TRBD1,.,TGTGCCAGCAGCCTCTCGGGACAGGGGAACAACAATGAGCAGTTCTTC,CASSLSGQGNNNEQFF
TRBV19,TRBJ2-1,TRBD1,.,TGTGCCAGTAGTATGAGGGCAGGGGGCTCCTACAATGAGCAGTTCTTC,CASSMRAGGSYNEQFF
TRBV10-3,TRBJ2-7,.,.,TGTGCCACCCTCCAACCCCCAGCCATCGAGCAGTACTTC,CATLQPPAIEQYF
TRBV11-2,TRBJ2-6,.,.,TGTGCCAGCAGCTCGTGGGGGGAGGCCAACGTCCTGACTTTC,CASSSWGEANVLTF
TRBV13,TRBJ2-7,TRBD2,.,TGTGCCAGCAGCTCCGCTGCGCTAGCGGGGTCCTACGAGCAGTACTTC,CASSSAALAGSYEQYF
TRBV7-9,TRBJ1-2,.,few,TGTGCCAGCAGCATAGATCCGCCAACCTTC,CASSIDPPTF
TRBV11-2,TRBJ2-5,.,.,TGTGCCAGCAGCTTAGAGACAACAGGAAGTACCGAAGAGACCCAGTACTTC,CASSLETTGSTEETQYF
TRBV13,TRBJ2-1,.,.,TGTGCCAGCAGCTTAGCCGGTGAGCAGTTCTTC,CASSLAGEQFF
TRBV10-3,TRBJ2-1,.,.,TGTGCCATCAGTGTACTTAGCTCCTACAATGAGCAGTTCTTC,CAISVLSSYNEQFF
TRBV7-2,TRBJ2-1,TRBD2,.,TGTGCCAGCAGCTTAGGGGCAGCGGGATACAATGAGCAGTTCTTC,CASSLGAAGYNEQFF
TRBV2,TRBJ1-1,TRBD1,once,TGTGCCAGCAGAGGACAGGGGTCTGAAGCTTTCTTT,CASRGQGSEAFF
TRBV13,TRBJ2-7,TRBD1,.,TGTGCCAGCAGCTCAACCGGGACAGGGAATTTGGAGCAGTACTTC,CASSSTGTGNLEQYF
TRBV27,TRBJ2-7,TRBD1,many,TGTGCCAGCAGTCCCGGGACAGGGGGCTACGAGCAGTACTTC,CASSPGTGGYEQYF
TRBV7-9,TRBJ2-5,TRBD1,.,TGTGCCAGCAGCTTACCGGGACAGCAAGAGACCCAGTACTTC,CASSLPGQQETQYF
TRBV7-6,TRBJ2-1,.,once,TGTGCCAGCAGCTTAGAACTCGATTACAATGAGCAGTTCTTC,CASSLELDYNEQFF
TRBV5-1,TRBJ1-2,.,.,TGCGCCAGCCTGGGGGATGAAGGCTATGGCTACACCTTC,CASLGDEGYGYTF